This TCR beta chain comes out of a study of tumor-infiltrating lymphocytes in primary liver carcinoma. RNA and DNA were co-extracted from around 20-30 mg of unsorted bulk tissue. With roughly 540 ng total RNA as template and a constant-region primer, TCR beta cDNA was made. ARM-PCR was slightly modified, and three nested multiplex PCR rounds with it gave rise to the TCR beta libraries. MiXCR was run by TCRdb on the multiplex PCR reads, yielding one entry per CDR3 protein. The table lists about 48,000 distinct CDR3 sequences, about 73% of them singletons, with about a quarter in the top ten. As concerns this clonotype: Since the CDR3 does not end with the conserved phenylalanine or tryptophan, this likely comes from a read error.

The source material was liver tumor tissue from sampling region 3. Sample subset: tumor region T3, left-lateral pole. This TCR was sampled from a man in his forties or fifties with primary liver carcinoma and hepatitis B virus infection.

In nucleotides, the CDR3 is TGTGCCAGCGGCTTAGTCGTGAATGAGCAGTTCTTA. Its translation is CASGLVVNEQFL. The J gene is TRBJ2-1, the V gene TRBV11-2; D is uncertain. This CDR3 region has 12 residues. The germline V gene has CDR1 SGHAT and CDR2 FQNNGV.